What follows describes a single TCR beta chain. Only a few counts were recorded for this clone. Its antigen has not been determined. Per-nucleotide qualities are absent, and no much larger clonotype sits a single base away. Lesional scalp punch biopsies and peripheral blood were obtained from alopecia areata patients. PBMCs were isolated by density centrifugation and stained for CD3, CD4 and CD8, after which CD4+ and CD8+ T cells were sorted on a FACSAria. Alopecia areata patients who were not treated were recruited through a multicenter biomarker study. For roughly 5 biomarker-study patients, blood CD8+ T cells were further sorted into NKG2D-low and NKG2D-high fractions. The data were obtained in a study of CD8+ T cells in alopecia areata (dated by TCRdb to the late 2010s). About the full investigation: In both human patients and the C3H/HeJ mouse model, the study applied high-throughput TCRbeta sequencing to look at T cell clonal expansion in alopecia areata. Scalp tissue and sorted CD4+ and CD8+ peripheral blood T cells from patchy and totalis/universalis alopecia areata patients and from healthy controls were covered by human TCRbeta sequencing. Clonality in the scalp was compared among normal scalp (n=4), patchy alopecia areata scalp (n=8), and alopecia totalis/universalis scalp (n=8). The RNA source kit depended on sample type: the PAXgene miRNA kit for fixed scalp, the miRNeasy kit for PBMCs, and the RNeasy kit for mouse skin. immunoSEQ multiplex PCR using 35 Vbeta forward primers and 13 Jbeta reverse primers was used to amplify TCRbeta CDR3 regions.

In the germline V gene, CDR1 corresponds to KGHSH and CDR2 to LQKENI. V is trimmed back by 3 bases and J by 6 bases, and the junction contains 10 bases that no gene match accounts for. From its cysteine to its phenylalanine, the CDR3 spans 17 amino acids. The retained sequence is limited to the CDR3, 51 bases, with the frame set at the first base. Findings and caveats that apply to the study as a whole: Higher clonality and more expanded CD8+ clones were observed in lesional scalp than in normal scalp, particularly in alopecia totalis/universalis, a finding suggestive of antigenic drive. Unlike mouse skin, where gammadelta T cells dominate, normal human skin contains resident alphabeta T cells that get sequenced too, which complicates analysis of the scalp TCR repertoire. TCR sequences shared between patients were less clear than in mice, possibly partly because of HLA diversity in the patient population.

The receptor library was made with the immunoSEQ multiplex PCR assay. RNA was extracted from all samples and reverse transcribed into cDNA as template for TCR sequencing. First-strand cDNA was synthesized using SuperScript III with a 2:1 mix of oligo-dT and random hexamers. A synthetic immune receptor repertoire was used to assess amplification bias, and residual bias was removed computationally. The source study handled its data this way. After raw reads were preprocessed to remove errors, the CDR3 was defined following IMGT conventions as running from the conserved cysteine to phenylalanine. Clonality was calculated as 1 minus Shannon entropy normalized by log2 of the number of productive unique TCRs. Whether scalp clones were CD4 or CD8 was inferred by matching scalp TCRbeta sequences against CD4 and CD8 repertoires sorted from blood. TCRdb took this table from immuneACCESS and kept in-frame rearrangements with V and J called. Such tables lack part of the clones; where checked against another copy, unresolved V genes explain under half of the gap, and the rest is unexplained. Clonal size and the V and J genes are those of that table, whereas D and trimming came from the DNA. A total of around 30,000 clones appear in this sample, about 83% of them only once. Under 20% of the sample rests with the top ten.

Sequences were obtained from NKG2D-low CD8+ T cells sorted from blood. The sample's cell subset or site label, decoded: sorted CD8+ NKG2D-low blood T cells. The V gene is TRBV18 and the J gene is TRBJ2-1, with 11 middle bases fitting TRBD1. This clonotype was obtained from a human donor with alopecia areata. At the DNA level, the sequence is TGTGCCAGCTCACCCCTGGGGACAGGGGGTGGTGGCAATGAGCAGTTCTTC. Translated, this gives CASSPLGTGGGGNEQFF.